Listed below are T cell receptor beta chains from one sample, sequenced in a study of shared clonotypes between healthy human individuals. Sequencing was performed with immunoSEQ multiplex PCR; in TCRdb, only in-frame clones are kept and a portion is missing. Found here are roughly 2 million clones, about 95% of them singletons; the top ten hold roughly 0.13%. Material: naive CD4+ T cells sorted from blood. The receptors here all came from a man aged 18 to 35 in good health. Both conserved end residues are part of each CDR3. A D gene is named only where the DNA matches it firmly. Size is omitted from some rows. Given values are once, few, many or a class for expanded clones.

CDR3aa: CASRDLLENEQYF
CDR3nt: TGTGCCAGCAGGGACCTTTTGGAAAACGAGCAGTACTTC
abundance: NA
j_gene: TRBJ2-7
d_gene: NA
v_gene: TRBV6-5

CDR3aa: CASSLVRGVYEQYF
CDR3nt: TGCGCCAGCAGCTTGGTGAGAGGGGTTTACGAGCAGTACTTC
abundance: once
j_gene: TRBJ2-7
d_gene: NA
v_gene: TRBV5-1

CDR3aa: CASSGTSGANNEQFF
CDR3nt: TGTGCCAGCAGCGGGACTAGCGGGGCAAACAATGAGCAGTTCTTC
abundance: NA
j_gene: TRBJ2-1
d_gene: TRBD2
v_gene: TRBV9

CDR3aa: CASSYRTGTAKQETQYF
CDR3nt: TGCGCCAGCAGCTATCGAACCGGGACAGCAAAACAAGAGACCCAGTACTTC
abundance: NA
j_gene: TRBJ2-5
d_gene: TRBD1
v_gene: TRBV5-1

CDR3aa: CASRPYSNQPQHF
CDR3nt: TGTGCCAGCAGGCCCTATAGCAATCAGCCCCAGCATTTT
abundance: NA
j_gene: TRBJ1-5
d_gene: NA
v_gene: TRBV28

CDR3aa: CASSHSGGSYNEQFF
CDR3nt: TGTGCCAGCAGCCATAGCGGGGGCTCCTACAATGAGCAGTTCTTC
abundance: NA
j_gene: TRBJ2-1
d_gene: TRBD2
v_gene: TRBV5-4

CDR3aa: CASSQDYRGFETQYF
CDR3nt: TGTGCCAGCAGCCAAGATTACAGGGGGTTCGAGACCCAGTACTTC
abundance: NA
j_gene: TRBJ2-5
d_gene: TRBD1
v_gene: TRBV4-2

CDR3aa: CASTPENTEAFF
CDR3nt: TGTGCCAGCACCCCAGAGAACACTGAAGCTTTCTTT
abundance: NA
j_gene: TRBJ1-1
d_gene: NA
v_gene: TRBV2

CDR3aa: CASSLTSGSYEQYF
CDR3nt: TGTGCCAGCAGCTTAACTAGCGGCTCCTACGAGCAGTACTTC
abundance: NA
j_gene: TRBJ2-7
d_gene: TRBD2
v_gene: TRBV7-9

CDR3aa: CASSAPGLGSGEQFF
CDR3nt: TGTGCCAGCTCAGCCCCAGGGCTTGGATCGGGTGAGCAGTTCTTC
abundance: NA
j_gene: TRBJ2-1
d_gene: NA
v_gene: TRBV18

CDR3aa: CASSDWSVAFDYGYTF
CDR3nt: TGTGCCAGCAGTGATTGGTCAGTTGCTTTTGACTATGGCTACACCTTC
abundance: few
j_gene: TRBJ1-2
d_gene: NA
v_gene: TRBV2

CDR3aa: CASSSSRTVGTEAFF
CDR3nt: TGTGCCAGCAGTTCGTCGAGGACGGTTGGCACTGAAGCTTTCTTT
abundance: NA
j_gene: TRBJ1-1
d_gene: NA
v_gene: TRBV6-5

CDR3aa: CASSKRGTGEETQYF
CDR3nt: TGTGCCAGCAGCAAAAGAGGGACAGGGGAAGAGACCCAGTACTTC
abundance: NA
j_gene: TRBJ2-5
d_gene: NA
v_gene: TRBV21-1

CDR3aa: CASSGGDLYNEQFF
CDR3nt: TGCGCCAGCAGTGGAGGAGACCTCTACAATGAGCAGTTCTTC
abundance: NA
j_gene: TRBJ2-1
d_gene: NA
v_gene: TRBV10-1

CDR3aa: CAWSRDNTEAFF
CDR3nt: TGTGCCTGGAGTAGAGATAACACTGAAGCTTTCTTT
abundance: NA
j_gene: TRBJ1-1
d_gene: NA
v_gene: TRBV30

CDR3aa: CASRDPGRANEKLFF
CDR3nt: TGCGCCAGCAGGGACCCAGGGAGGGCTAATGAAAAACTGTTTTTT
abundance: NA
j_gene: TRBJ1-4
d_gene: NA
v_gene: TRBV10-2

CDR3aa: CASRVQQGDEQFF
CDR3nt: TGTGCCAGTAGGGTTCAACAGGGGGATGAGCAGTTCTTC
abundance: NA
j_gene: TRBJ2-1
d_gene: TRBD1
v_gene: TRBV19

CDR3aa: CASRTDPLNTEAFF
CDR3nt: TGTGCCAGCAGAACGGACCCTCTGAACACTGAAGCTTTCTTT
abundance: once
j_gene: TRBJ1-1
d_gene: NA
v_gene: TRBV2

CDR3aa: CASSLGPPSFGNSPLHF
CDR3nt: TGTGCCAGCAGCTTAGGCCCCCCCAGTTTTGGTAATTCACCCCTCCACTTT
abundance: NA
j_gene: TRBJ1-6
d_gene: NA
v_gene: TRBV13

CDR3aa: CASSPGGLGQETQYF
CDR3nt: TGTGCCAGCAGTCCGGGGGGCCTGGGGCAAGAGACCCAGTACTTC
abundance: NA
j_gene: TRBJ2-5
d_gene: NA
v_gene: TRBV28

CDR3aa: CASSSLSPLAEQETQYF
CDR3nt: TGTGCCAGCAGCTCTCTTAGCCCACTAGCGGAACAAGAGACCCAGTACTTC
abundance: NA
j_gene: TRBJ2-5
d_gene: TRBD2
v_gene: TRBV7-2

CDR3aa: CASSGGGNFYNEQFF
CDR3nt: TGTGCCAGCAGTGGGGGAGGGAACTTCTACAATGAGCAGTTCTTC
abundance: NA
j_gene: TRBJ2-1
d_gene: TRBD2
v_gene: TRBV2

CDR3aa: CASSGRQGESNTEAFF
CDR3nt: TGTGCCAGCAGCGGACGGCAGGGAGAGTCGAACACTGAAGCTTTCTTT
abundance: NA
j_gene: TRBJ1-1
d_gene: NA
v_gene: TRBV9

CDR3aa: CASSLEVQPQHF
CDR3nt: TGTGCCAGCAGCCTCGAGGTCCAGCCCCAGCATTTT
abundance: NA
j_gene: TRBJ1-5
d_gene: NA
v_gene: TRBV6-6

CDR3aa: CASSETWTGSRAFF
CDR3nt: TGTGCCAGCAGTGAAACTTGGACAGGCTCTAGGGCTTTCTTT
abundance: NA
j_gene: TRBJ1-1
d_gene: TRBD1
v_gene: TRBV25-1

CDR3aa: CASSHPRERTSGRGYEQFF
CDR3nt: TGTGCCAGCAGCCACCCGAGGGAGAGGACTAGCGGGAGGGGCTATGAGCAGTTCTTC
abundance: NA
j_gene: TRBJ2-1
d_gene: TRBD2
v_gene: TRBV28

CDR3aa: CASSSWSRGNTGELFF
CDR3nt: TGTGCCAGCTCCTCCTGGAGCAGGGGTAACACCGGGGAGCTGTTTTTT
abundance: NA
j_gene: TRBJ2-2
d_gene: NA
v_gene: TRBV5-4

CDR3aa: CASSLGQGETQYF
CDR3nt: TGTGCCAGCAGCCTAGGACAGGGAGAGACCCAGTACTTC
abundance: NA
j_gene: TRBJ2-5
d_gene: TRBD1
v_gene: TRBV7-8

CDR3aa: CASSVGEAGEYNEQFF
CDR3nt: TGTGCCAGCAGCGTAGGAGAAGCGGGGGAATACAATGAGCAGTTCTTC
abundance: NA
j_gene: TRBJ2-1
d_gene: TRBD2
v_gene: TRBV9

CDR3aa: CASNPTGIPTPDTQYF
CDR3nt: TGCGCCAGCAATCCTACCGGGATCCCGACCCCAGATACGCAGTATTTT
abundance: NA
j_gene: TRBJ2-3
d_gene: NA
v_gene: TRBV5-1

CDR3aa: CASSFRVDRTDTQYF
CDR3nt: TGTGCCAGCAGCTTCAGGGTGGACCGCACAGATACGCAGTATTTT
abundance: NA
j_gene: TRBJ2-3
d_gene: NA
v_gene: TRBV5-4

CDR3aa: CASSAGQGSTEAFF
CDR3nt: TGTGCCAGTAGTGCCGGACAGGGAAGCACTGAAGCTTTCTTT
abundance: NA
j_gene: TRBJ1-1
d_gene: TRBD1
v_gene: TRBV19

CDR3aa: CASNHAGTRGEQYF
CDR3nt: TGTGCCAGCAACCACGCCGGGACCCGGGGCGAGCAGTACTTC
abundance: NA
j_gene: TRBJ2-7
d_gene: NA
v_gene: TRBV2

CDR3aa: CAITSGPLYGYTF
CDR3nt: TGTGCCATCACTTCGGGCCCCCTATATGGCTACACCTTC
abundance: NA
j_gene: TRBJ1-2
d_gene: NA
v_gene: TRBV10-3

CDR3aa: CSARTGRLNEKLFF
CDR3nt: TGCAGCGCCAGGACAGGGCGACTTAATGAAAAACTGTTTTTT
abundance: NA
j_gene: TRBJ1-4
d_gene: TRBD1
v_gene: TRBV29-1

CDR3aa: CASSAGGLAGRTYEQYF
CDR3nt: TGTGCCAGCAGCGCGGGGGGTCTAGCGGGGAGGACCTACGAGCAGTACTTC
abundance: NA
j_gene: TRBJ2-7
d_gene: TRBD2
v_gene: TRBV28

CDR3aa: CASSLGGGNTQYF
CDR3nt: TGTGCCAGCAGCTTAGGTGGGGGAAATACGCAGTATTTT
abundance: NA
j_gene: TRBJ2-3
d_gene: NA
v_gene: TRBV11-2

CDR3aa: CASSEVGAGGEKLFF
CDR3nt: TGTGCCAGCAGTGAAGTGGGGGCGGGAGGGGAAAAACTGTTTTTT
abundance: NA
j_gene: TRBJ1-4
d_gene: NA
v_gene: TRBV6-1

CDR3aa: CASSQIGTSGSGEQFF
CDR3nt: TGCGCCAGCAGCCAGATAGGGACTAGCGGGAGCGGTGAGCAGTTCTTC
abundance: once
j_gene: TRBJ2-1
d_gene: TRBD2
v_gene: TRBV5-1

CDR3aa: CASSGQGLDEQYF
CDR3nt: TGCGCCAGCAGTGGACAGGGGCTCGACGAGCAGTACTTC
abundance: NA
j_gene: TRBJ2-7
d_gene: TRBD1
v_gene: TRBV5-1

CDR3aa: CASSLGPQSTETQYF
CDR3nt: TGTGCCAGCAGCTTAGGGCCCCAAAGTACAGAGACCCAGTACTTC
abundance: NA
j_gene: TRBJ2-5
d_gene: NA
v_gene: TRBV11-2

CDR3aa: CASSEGQGGKDTQYF
CDR3nt: TGCGCCAGCAGTGAGGGACAGGGTGGTAAAGATACGCAGTATTTT
abundance: NA
j_gene: TRBJ2-3
d_gene: TRBD1
v_gene: TRBV10-1

CDR3aa: CASSFYRASEQFF
CDR3nt: TGTGCCAGCAGCTTCTACAGGGCGAGTGAGCAGTTCTTC
abundance: NA
j_gene: TRBJ2-1
d_gene: NA
v_gene: TRBV7-2

CDR3aa: CASSLDGSSYNEQFF
CDR3nt: TGCGCCAGCAGCCTGGACGGGAGCTCCTACAATGAGCAGTTCTTC
abundance: NA
j_gene: TRBJ2-1
d_gene: NA
v_gene: TRBV5-1

CDR3aa: CASSGPWGDYGYTF
CDR3nt: TGTGCCAGCAGCGGGCCCTGGGGAGACTATGGCTACACCTTC
abundance: NA
j_gene: TRBJ1-2
d_gene: NA
v_gene: TRBV9

CDR3aa: CAISDFLRTKNIQYF
CDR3nt: TGTGCCATCAGTGATTTCCTCCGGACCAAAAACATTCAGTACTTC
abundance: NA
j_gene: TRBJ2-4
d_gene: NA
v_gene: TRBV10-3

CDR3aa: CASSQGAGRVWDTIYF
CDR3nt: TGTGCCAGCAGCCAAGGGGCCGGAAGAGTCTGGGACACCATATATTTT
abundance: NA
j_gene: TRBJ1-3
d_gene: NA
v_gene: TRBV14

CDR3aa: CASSEGHYGYTF
CDR3nt: TGCGCCAGCAGTGAGGGCCACTATGGCTACACCTTC
abundance: NA
j_gene: TRBJ1-2
d_gene: NA
v_gene: TRBV10-2

CDR3aa: CASSSSGYNEQFF
CDR3nt: TGTGCCAGCAGCAGTAGCGGCTACAATGAGCAGTTCTTC
abundance: NA
j_gene: TRBJ2-1
d_gene: NA
v_gene: TRBV7-8

CDR3aa: CASTGLDNYGYTF
CDR3nt: TGTGCCAGTACCGGGCTAGATAACTATGGCTACACCTTC
abundance: NA
j_gene: TRBJ1-2
d_gene: NA
v_gene: TRBV19

CDR3aa: CASSLGSTETQYF
CDR3nt: TGTGCCAGCAGCTTGGGATCGACGGAGACCCAGTACTTC
abundance: NA
j_gene: TRBJ2-5
d_gene: NA
v_gene: TRBV5-6

CDR3aa: CASSTHPAYGYTF
CDR3nt: TGCGCCAGCAGCACCCATCCGGCCTATGGCTACACCTTC
abundance: NA
j_gene: TRBJ1-2
d_gene: NA
v_gene: TRBV5-1

CDR3aa: CASSASSSGGPDTQYF
CDR3nt: TGTGCCAGCAGCGCTAGCTCTAGCGGGGGCCCAGATACGCAGTATTTT
abundance: NA
j_gene: TRBJ2-3
d_gene: TRBD2
v_gene: TRBV5-4

CDR3aa: CAITPGQGHHEQYF
CDR3nt: TGTGCCATCACTCCGGGACAGGGGCATCACGAGCAGTACTTC
abundance: NA
j_gene: TRBJ2-7
d_gene: TRBD1
v_gene: TRBV10-3

CDR3aa: CAARREGTGELFF
CDR3nt: TGTGCCGCACGGCGGGAGGGTACCGGGGAGCTGTTTTTT
abundance: once
j_gene: TRBJ2-2
d_gene: TRBD2
v_gene: TRBV6-5

CDR3aa: CASSVGPSGTGQYEQYF
CDR3nt: TGTGCCAGCAGCGTAGGCCCTTCCGGGACAGGGCAATACGAGCAGTACTTC
abundance: NA
j_gene: TRBJ2-7
d_gene: TRBD1
v_gene: TRBV9

CDR3aa: CAWMEVGGRLFTEAFF
CDR3nt: TGTGCCTGGATGGAGGTGGGGGGGCGTTTGTTCACTGAAGCTTTCTTT
abundance: NA
j_gene: TRBJ1-1
d_gene: NA
v_gene: TRBV30